The rows below give T cell receptor beta chains drawn from one sample of a study of T cells in Graves' hyperthyroidism and ophthalmopathy. TCRdb fed the multiplex PCR reads into MiXCR, producing one record per CDR3 protein. The sample consists of roughly 500,000 distinct CDR3 sequences, around 43% of them appearing once. The sequenced sample consisted of peripheral blood or thyroid tissue (not recorded which). The source of these receptors is an adult woman with Graves' disease, either hyperthyroidism or ophthalmopathy (not recorded which). CDR3s include the opening cysteine and the closing phenylalanine or tryptophan. D genes are given only for firm matches. The size entry is marked missing in some rows and otherwise reads once, few, many or a size class.

abundance	d_gene	j_gene	v_gene	CDR3nt	CDR3aa
few	.	TRBJ1-3	TRBV29-1	TGCAGCGTTGTGTATATGCCTGGAAACACCATATATTTT	CSVVYMPGNTIYF
.	.	TRBJ1-1	TRBV6-1	TGTGCCAGCAGTGAGGGGAATAGGGCCACTGAAGCTTTCTTT	CASSEGNRATEAFF
.	TRBD1	TRBJ1-1	TRBV18	TGTGCCAGCTCACCTACCGGGACAGGGAAAGGAGCTTTCTTT	CASSPTGTGKGAFF
many	.	TRBJ2-7	TRBV20-1	TGCAGTGCTAGTCTTCGGCTCCAACCTCCTTACGAGCAGTACTTC	CSASLRLQPPYEQYF
.	TRBD2	TRBJ2-5	TRBV7-3	TGTGCCAGCAGCTCCCGGGAGACTAGCGCAGAGACCCAGTACTTC	CASSSRETSAETQYF
.	.	TRBJ2-2	TRBV20-1	TGCAGTAGCGGGAACACCGGGGAGCTGTTTTTT	CSSGNTGELFF
few	.	TRBJ2-5	TRBV7-7	TGTGCTAGCAGCAGGGGACTGATGGGGGCAGAGACCCAGTACTTC	CASSRGLMGAETQYF
many	TRBD1	TRBJ1-1	TRBV12-3/TRBV12-4	TGTGCCAGCAGTCCTACAGGACAGGGAAACACTGAAGCTTTCTTT	CASSPTGQGNTEAFF
many	.	TRBJ2-5	TRBV29-1	TGCAGCGTTGAAGGGACAGGCGCGGGGGAGACCCAGTACTTC	CSVEGTGAGETQYF
many	TRBD2	TRBJ2-5	TRBV7-2	TGTGCCAGCAGCTTCCTGGCGGGAGGGGTAGAGACCCAGTACTTC	CASSFLAGGVETQYF
.	.	TRBJ1-5	TRBV15	TGTGCCACCAGCAGAGTTTCGCAGCCGGGACAGCATTTT	CATSRVSQPGQHF
.	.	TRBJ1-2	TRBV10-2	TGCGCCAGCAGTGAGTACAGGCTGAGTCTTCTCTATGGCTACACCTTC	CASSEYRLSLLYGYTF
few	.	TRBJ2-6	TRBV6-2/TRBV6-3	TGTGCCAGCAGACTAGCCTCTGGGGCCAACGTCCTGACTTTC	CASRLASGANVLTF
many	.	TRBJ2-5	TRBV7-8	TGTGCCAGCATAGGGGACACTGGCAAAAAAGAGACCCAGTACTTC	CASIGDTGKKETQYF
few	TRBD1	TRBJ1-2	TRBV7-2	TGTGCCAGCAGCTTAGCGGGACAGGGTTACTACACCTTC	CASSLAGQGYYTF
few	TRBD2	TRBJ2-5	TRBV11-2	TGTGCCAGCAGCTATCACCCCCGACTAGCGGGAGGCCAGGGAAGTTTGGAGACCCAGTACTTC	CASSYHPRLAGGQGSLETQYF
.	.	TRBJ2-7	TRBV10-3	TGTGCCATCAGTGTGGGTACCGATCGGTACTTC	CAISVGTDRYF
few	TRBD2	TRBJ2-2	TRBV20-1	TGCAGTGCCAAACCGGGACTAGCGGGAAGTGGAACCGGGGAGCTGTTTTTT	CSAKPGLAGSGTGELFF
few	TRBD2	TRBJ2-7	TRBV2	TGTGCCAGCGCCTTCTGGGCGGGAGGTTCCTACGAGCAGTACTTC	CASAFWAGGSYEQYF
once	.	TRBJ2-5	TRBV6-1	TGTGCCAGCAGTGACCCAACTAGTACGGCGACCCAGTACTTC	CASSDPTSTATQYF
many	.	TRBJ2-2	TRBV29-1	TGCAGCGTTACTGACAGGGAGGGGACCGGGGAGCTGTTTTTT	CSVTDREGTGELFF
many	.	TRBJ1-2	TRBV12-3/TRBV12-4	TGTGCCAGCAGTTTTCCCCAGGCCGAGGGCTACACCTTC	CASSFPQAEGYTF
.	TRBD1	TRBJ2-7	TRBV20-1	TGCAGTGCTCACCCAGGGGGAAGGGAGCAGTACTTC	CSAHPGGREQYF
many	.	TRBJ2-7	TRBV7-9	TGTGCCAGCAGCTTAGAAATCGGGGGTCGGGAGCAGTACTTC	CASSLEIGGREQYF
many	.	TRBJ2-3	TRBV10-3	TGTGCCATCAGTGGGGCCACAGATACGCAGTATTTT	CAISGATDTQYF
many	TRBD1	TRBJ1-3	TRBV19	TGTGCCAGCCGGGACAGTGCCTCTGGAAACACCATATATTTT	CASRDSASGNTIYF
many	.	TRBJ2-7	TRBV7-6	TGTGCCAGCAGCTTGATTAGGGAGGAGCAGTACTTC	CASSLIREEQYF
.	TRBD1	TRBJ1-1	TRBV9	TGTGCCAGCAGCCACAGGGGCAGGGGGCAAGCTGAAGCTTTCTTT	CASSHRGRGQAEAFF
once	.	TRBJ1-1	TRBV29-1	TGCAGCGCCGGCCCGCGTTTCTCTGAAGCTTTCTTT	CSAGPRFSEAFF
.	.	TRBJ1-1	TRBV20-1	TGCAGTGCTAGAGGGCAGGGGCAACGGGCTTTCTTT	CSARGQGQRAFF
.	.	TRBJ2-5	TRBV7-9	.	CASSIYLCSVSGTAQETQYF
.	.	TRBJ1-5	TRBV7-6	TGTGCCAGCAGCTTAGCTGGCGGACGGCTGAATCAGCCCCAGCATTTT	CASSLAGGRLNQPQHF
.	.	TRBJ2-7	TRBV7-9	TGTGCCAGCAGCACGCCCGGGAACTCCTACGAGCAGTACTTC	CASSTPGNSYEQYF
.	.	TRBJ1-1	TRBV10-3	TGTGCCACGAGTGGGGGGGACGCTTGGACTGAAGCTTTCTTT	CATSGGDAWTEAFF
.	.	TRBJ2-5	TRBV7-8	.	CASSFYICSAGLLGGCETQYF
many	TRBD2	TRBJ2-2	TRBV12-3/TRBV12-4	TGTGCCAGCAGTCCTAGCGGGAATGCGGCCGGGGAGCTGTTTTTT	CASSPSGNAAGELFF
.	TRBD1	TRBJ1-2	TRBV7-2	TGTGCCAGCAGCAAGGACAGGAGTTCCTATGGCTACACCTTC	CASSKDRSSYGYTF
.	TRBD1	TRBJ1-2	TRBV15	TGTGCCACCAGCACCGAGACAGGGGGGGATGGCTACACCTTC	CATSTETGGDGYTF
many	TRBD1	TRBJ1-1	TRBV6-1	TGTGCCAGCACTGAAACAGACAGGGCCGCTTTCTTT	CASTETDRAAFF
.	.	TRBJ1-1	TRBV7-9	TGTGCCACGACGGCAGGCACTGAAGCTTTCTTT	CATTAGTEAFF
once	.	TRBJ2-5	TRBV5-1	TGCGTCAGCAGCTCGACGGACAGCCTCCAAGAGACCCAGTACTTC	CVSSSTDSLQETQYF
many	.	TRBJ1-2	TRBV14	TGTGCCAGCAGCCAAGGAGGGGGGGGGCGCGTCTATGGCTACACCTTC	CASSQGGGGRVYGYTF
many	.	TRBJ2-5	TRBV29-1	TGCAGCGTTGCGGACCCAAACGGAGAGACCCAGTACTTC	CSVADPNGETQYF
.	TRBD1	TRBJ1-1	TRBV10-3	TGTGCCAGCCTTGGAGGGGGCGGCATGACTGAAGCTTTCTTT	CASLGGGGMTEAFF
many	TRBD2	TRBJ2-7	TRBV15	TGTGCCACCAGCAGAGATCGACTAGCGGGAGGATACGAGCAGTACTTC	CATSRDRLAGGYEQYF
many	.	TRBJ1-1	TRBV20-1	TGCAGTGCTAGGTACGGCCGAGGCACTGAAGCTTTCTTT	CSARYGRGTEAFF
many	.	TRBJ2-7	TRBV20-1	TGCAGTGCTCGCAGGACAGCAGACGAGCAGTACTTC	CSARRTADEQYF
many	.	TRBJ2-5	TRBV6-2/TRBV6-3	TGTGCCAGCAGTTACTCGGACCAAGAGACCCAGTACTTC	CASSYSDQETQYF
many	.	TRBJ1-4	TRBV5-8	TGTGCCAGCAAAACCTATGCAACTAATGAAAAACTGTTTTTT	CASKTYATNEKLFF
.	TRBD1	TRBJ2-5	TRBV24-1	TGTGCTAGGAAGACAGGGCGGGAGACCCAGTACTTC	CARKTGRETQYF
many	.	TRBJ1-6	TRBV6-5	TGTGCCAGCAGTTACAGGCAGGCGCGGGGTTCACCCCTCCACTTT	CASSYRQARGSPLHF
.	.	TRBJ2-2	TRBV29-1	TGCAGCGTGGGGTGGGGTACAGGGGAGCTGTTTTTT	CSVGWGTGELFF
many	.	TRBJ2-5	TRBV4-1	TGCGCCAGCAGCCAAGGACTTGGGGGCTGGGAGACCCAGTACTTC	CASSQGLGGWETQYF